Shown below are 8 T cell receptor beta chains from a single sample sequenced in a study of shared clonotypes between healthy human individuals. The repertoire was sequenced with immunoSEQ multiplex PCR; TCRdb's copy has only in-frame clones and lacks some. The data contain some 500,000 clones, almost 97% of them seen just once; the ten biggest clones take up less than 0.06%. Material for sequencing was naive CD4+ T cells sorted from blood. Subset denoted: CD45RA+ positively selected. The receptors were sampled from a woman under 40 in good health.

This clone was seen more than once but under ten times. The chain employs TRBV20-1 and TRBJ1-2; no firm D call. Germline lookup yields CDR1 DFQATT and CDR2 SNEGSKA (reference sequence). The CDR3 runs to 11 residues. V lost 6 bases, J lost 2 bases, and 7 bases lay in between. CDR3 in amino acids: CSAPRNYGYTF. DNA for the CDR3: TGCAGTGCCCCACGGAACTATGGCTACACCTTC.

A single count supports this clone. This chain joins TRBV19 and TRBJ1-5; D unclear. The ends were cut back, 3 bases at V and 0 bases at J, with 15 bases in the middle. This CDR3 region has 17 residues. CDR1 and CDR2 from the germline V gene are LNHDA and SQIVND (reference sequence). The CDR3 loop is CASSIGSIGLSNQPQHF. In nucleotides, the CDR3 is TGTGCCAGTAGTATTGGTAGCATTGGACTTAGCAATCAGCCCCAGCATTTT.

The gene calls are TRBV5-1 and TRBJ2-3, with 7 nucleotides matching TRBD2. The V segment lost 0 bases and the J segment 5 bases; nucleotides outside the gene matches: 12. There are 17 residues in the CDR3. CDR1 and CDR2 from the germline V gene are SGHRS and YFSETQ. The CDR3 nucleotides read TGCGCCAGCAGCTTGGGCGGGAGCACAATATCACTAGATACGCAGTATTTT. Its translation is CASSLGGSTISLDTQYF. Full variable domain (outside the CDR3, taken from reference TRBV5-1 and TRBJ2-3): KAGVTQTPRYLIKTRGQQVTLSCSPISGHRSVSWYQQTPGQGLQFLFEYFSETQRNKGNFPGRFSGRQFSNSRSEMNVSTLELGDSALYLCASSLGGSTISLDTQYFGPGTRLTVL.

The chain combines TRBV7-8 with TRBJ2-3; 12 nucleotides match TRBD2. Germline trimming cut 6 bases from V and 3 bases from J; bases unmatched to any gene: 7. The CDR3 loop spans 16 amino acids. Germline loops: CDR1 SGHVS, CDR2 FQNEAQ. CDR3 protein: CASSATSGRDTDTQYF. The CDR3 DNA sequence: TGTGCCAGCAGTGCGACTAGCGGGAGAGATACAGATACGCAGTATTTT.

The gene calls are TRBV4-1 and TRBJ2-5; 7 bases fit TRBD2. The germline CDR1 and CDR2 sequences are MGHRA and YSYEKL. V trimming: 3 bases; J trimming: 2 bases; junction bases outside the gene matches: 3. This CDR3 is 14 amino acids long. CDR3 sequence: CASSQTGLQETQYF. The CDR3 nucleotides are TGCGCCAGCAGCCAGACGGGACTACAAGAGACCCAGTACTTC.

The chain has TRBV4-2 and TRBJ2-7, with D maybe TRBD2 (6 bases). Trimming took off 0 bases at V and 1 base at J, with 13 bases between the two ends. Germline assignment: CDR1 LGHNA and CDR2 YNFKEQ. The CDR3 extends over 16 amino acids. Here the CDR3 reads CASSQDPGVGSYEQYF. For the CDR3, the DNA is TGTGCCAGCAGCCAAGATCCGGGAGTTGGATCCTACGAGCAGTACTTC.

This chain connects TRBV28 to TRBJ1-4; D remains unclear. The CDR3 is 15 amino acids. Trimming removed 5 bases from V and 0 bases from J, with 10 bases in between. Looked up from germline, CDR1 is MDHEN and CDR2 is SYDVKM. CDR3 sequence reads: CASSPNKATNEKLFF. In DNA, the CDR3 is TGTGCCAGCAGTCCGAACAAGGCAACTAATGAAAAACTGTTTTTT.

This rearrangement joins TRBV28 to TRBJ2-2; either TRBD1 or TRBD2 may supply D (5 bases each). The CDR3 totals 14 residues. The germline V and J ends were trimmed by 7 bases and 7 bases, with 16 bases remaining between them. From germline, CDR1 is MDHEN and CDR2 SYDVKM. The CDR3 spells CASTSGALGGELFF. The CDR3 DNA is TGTGCCAGCACCTCCGGGGCCTTGGGCGGGGAGCTGTTTTTT.